These 14 T cell receptor beta chains originate from one sample sequenced in a study of PD-L1 blockade in urothelial cancer. Time point reported: pretreatment peripheral blood. Generated by immunoSEQ multiplex PCR, the TCRdb table keeps only in-frame clones and is missing some. The table includes some 45,000 clones, 75% to 85% detected once. The specimen comprised PBMCs, sampled around atezolizumab (anti-PD-L1) treatment. Receptors were obtained from a man between 60 and 70 years old with urothelial cancer.

The rearrangement uses TRBV7-9 and TRBJ1-4; D might be TRBD1 (5 bases). Trimming cost V 2 bases and J 8 bases, with 15 bases left between them. The CDR3 loop spans 15 amino acids. Germline V gene sequence: CDR1 SEHNR, CDR2 FQNEAQ (reference sequence). The CDR3: CASSLSSGLVEKLFF. The CDR3 region has the DNA TGTGCCAGCAGCTTATCGTCAGGGCTGGTCGAAAAACTGTTTTTT.

The gene calls are TRBV27 and TRBJ2-5; a possible D gene is TRBD1 (6 bases). V was clipped by 4 bases and J by 1 base, with 13 bases between them. This CDR3 contains 15 residues. In germline, CDR1 is MNHEY, CDR2 SMNVEV (reference sequence). The CDR3 sequence: CASSSWQGSQETQYF. As DNA, the CDR3 is TGTGCCAGCAGTTCATGGCAGGGGAGCCAAGAGACCCAGTACTTC.

This sequence joins TRBV7-9 and TRBJ2-5; possible D gene TRBD1, 7 bases. Germline V gives CDR1 SEHNR, CDR2 FQNEAQ (reference sequence). The germline V and J ends were trimmed by 5 bases and 7 bases, with 17 bases remaining between them. CDR3 length equals 14 residues. The CDR3 DNA is TGTGCCAGCAGCCCAGGGGGGCAGGTGGGGACCCAGTACTTC. Amino acids: CASSPGGQVGTQYF.

The chain has TRBV30 and TRBJ1-5; no clear D. Trimming left V 5 bases short and J 3 bases short, with 14 bases between. Per germline, CDR1 GTSNPN and CDR2 SVGIG (reference sequence). CDR3 size: 14 residues. The CDR3 bases are TGTGCCTGGGGGAGACCGGGCAACAATCAGCCCCAGCATTTT. It codes for CAWGRPGNNQPQHF.

This rearrangement joins TRBV5-1 to TRBJ2-3, with TRBD2 matching 12 bases. Germline assignment: CDR1 SGHRS and CDR2 YFSETQ. J gave up 5 bases and V 0 bases, and 7 bases lay outside the gene matches. The CDR3 has 17 amino acids. CDR3 in amino acids: CASSLASTSGGGDTQYF. The DNA of the CDR3 is TGCGCCAGCAGCTTGGCCTCGACTAGCGGGGGTGGAGATACGCAGTATTTT.

This clone was found a few times. The chain couples TRBV27 to TRBJ1-1; D uncertain. Between the trimmed V and J ends, which lost 3 bases and 0 bases, there was a span of 5 bases. CDR1 is MNHEY, CDR2 SMNVEV, per germline (reference sequence). The CDR3 extends over 13 amino acids. The CDR3, as DNA: TGTGCCAGCAGTTTGGAGGTGAACACTGAAGCTTTCTTT. Translation: CASSLEVNTEAFF.

This clone is a singleton in its sample. The rearrangement joins TRBV5-4 to TRBJ1-2, with 7 bases fitting TRBD1. Germline assignment: CDR1 SGHNT and CDR2 YYREEE (reference sequence). The CDR3 has 13 residues. V lost 4 bases to trimming and J lost 8 bases; unmatched junction nucleotides: 8. CDR3 sequence reads: CASSKTGTEGYTF. The CDR3 DNA follows: TGTGCCAGCAGCAAGACAGGGACAGAGGGCTACACCTTC.

The gene calls are TRBV5-1 and TRBJ2-5; 7 positions agree with TRBD1. The CDR3 has 15 residues. Germline V gives CDR1 SGHRS, CDR2 YFSETQ. Germline trimming cut 4 bases from V and 5 bases from J; bases unmatched to any gene: 11. This CDR3 reads CASSVQGQGSETQYF. In nucleotides, the CDR3 is TGCGCCAGCAGCGTACAGGGGCAGGGTTCTGAGACCCAGTACTTC.

The J gene is TRBJ1-2, the V gene TRBV28; D is perhaps TRBD1 (5 bases). The germline gives CDR1 MDHEN, CDR2 SYDVKM. Trimming shortened V by 7 bases and J by 4 bases, and 13 bases separated the two germline ends. The CDR3 contains 13 residues. The CDR3 DNA is TGTGCCAGCACCACAGGCCTCGTCTATGGCTACACCTTC. Its protein is CASTTGLVYGYTF.

This clone was seen once. This chain joins TRBV10-2 and TRBJ1-1, with 7 positions matching TRBD1. V trimming: 0 bases; J trimming: 10 bases; junction bases outside the gene matches: 5. Germline V gene sequence: CDR1 WSHSY, CDR2 SAAADI. The CDR3 spans 13 residues. In nucleotides, the CDR3 is TGCGCCAGCAGTGAGTCGGTTCAGGGGGGAGCTTTCTTT. Translated: CASSESVQGGAFF.

The rearrangement links TRBV6-6 to TRBJ1-1, with D uncertain. CDR3 size: 11 residues. V lost 6 bases to trimming and J lost 8 bases, with 10 bases between them. Germline-derived CDR1 and CDR2 are MNHNY and SVGAGI (reference sequence). The CDR3 DNA sequence: TGTGCCAGCAGGAGGGAGACAGAAGCTTTCTTT. Its protein product is CASRRETEAFF.

The rearrangement links TRBV27 to TRBJ2-7; 9 positions match TRBD1. In germline, CDR1 is MNHEY, CDR2 SMNVEV (reference sequence). The CDR3 extends over 13 amino acids. The junction had 2 bases not matched to a gene; V was cut back by 8 bases and J by 0 bases. The chain's CDR3 is CASGDRASYEQYF. DNA for the CDR3: TGTGCCAGCGGGGACAGGGCCTCCTACGAGCAGTACTTC.

This rearrangement joins TRBV2 to TRBJ1-2, with D uncertain. The V and J ends lost 0 bases and 5 bases respectively, with 7 bases between them. This CDR3 spans 13 amino acids. Germline lookup yields CDR1 SNHLY and CDR2 FYNNEI. The CDR3 nucleotides are TGTGCCAGCAGTGAAGCGCTTCGGTATGGCTACACCTTC. Translation gives CASSEALRYGYTF. Full variable domain (missing parts from reference TRBV2 and TRBJ1-2): EPEVTQTPSHQVTQMGQEVILRCVPISNHLYFYWYRQILGQKVEFLVSFYNNEISEKSEIFDDQFSVERPDGSNFTLKIRSTKLEDSAMYFCASSEALRYGYTFGSGTRLTVV.

The V and J genes are TRBV4-2 and TRBJ2-2; TRBD2 matches 9 bases. Germline V gene lookup returns CDR1 LGHNA and CDR2 YNFKEQ. The CDR3 covers 17 residues. Losses at the gene ends were 6 bases for V and 8 bases for J; bases not matched to a gene: 16. CDR3 DNA sequence: TGTGCCAGCAGTCTTTCGACTAGCGGAGGTCGCCCGGGGGAGCTGTTTTTT. Translation: CASSLSTSGGRPGELFF.